This T cell receptor beta chain derives from a study of blood T cell repertoires in COVID-19. Looking at the study overall: Specimens from acute and convalescent COVID-19 originated in the United States, Italy and Spain. PBMCs, B-cell-depleted T cells, or T cells provided the cDNA or gDNA that made up the material.

This clone has only a few counts. Original processing methods: Reference gene primer amplification gave estimated nucleated cell counts. Sequenced by immunoSEQ multiplex PCR; TCRdb stores in-frame clones only, minus some. The V and J calls and clone size come from that table; D and trimming were worked out from the DNA. Of more than 150,000 clones listed, roughly 88% are singletons. With 4 bases removed from V and 0 bases from J, the gap between germline ends came to 10 bases. CDR1 SGHTA and CDR2 FQGNSA come from the germline V gene. This CDR3 region has 14 residues. The source of this sequence is a woman aged 80 or over with acute or convalescent COVID-19. The genes are TRBV7-2 and TRBJ2-7; D may be TRBD1 (5 bases). Material: peripheral blood. The CDR3 nucleotides read TGTGCCAGCAGCTCGGACATCGACTCCTACGAGCAGTACTTC. Its translation: CASSSDIDSYEQYF.